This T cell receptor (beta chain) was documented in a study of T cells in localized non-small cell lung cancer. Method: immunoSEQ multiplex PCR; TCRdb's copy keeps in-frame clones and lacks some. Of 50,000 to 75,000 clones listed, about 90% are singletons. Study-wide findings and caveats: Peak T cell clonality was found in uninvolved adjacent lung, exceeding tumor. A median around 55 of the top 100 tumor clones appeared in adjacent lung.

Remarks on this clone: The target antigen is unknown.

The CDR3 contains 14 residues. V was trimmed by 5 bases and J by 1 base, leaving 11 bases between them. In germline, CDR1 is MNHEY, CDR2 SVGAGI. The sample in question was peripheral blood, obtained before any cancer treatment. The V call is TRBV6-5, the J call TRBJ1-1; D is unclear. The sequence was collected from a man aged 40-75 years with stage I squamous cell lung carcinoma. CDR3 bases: TGTGCCAGCAGTCGGAGACAAGCGAACACTGAAGCTTTCTTT. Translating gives CASSRRQANTEAFF.